This TCR beta chain was captured by sequencing in a study of blood T cell repertoires in COVID-19. The repertoire was sequenced with immunoSEQ multiplex PCR; TCRdb's copy has only in-frame clones and lacks some. The data hold a few hundred thousand clones, with around 86% observed a single time. Germline V gives CDR1 DFQATT, CDR2 SNEGSKA (reference sequence). This CDR3 spans 14 amino acids. With V trimmed by 3 bases and J by 3 bases, 7 bases remained unmatched. This sequence originates from a man between 18 and 29 years old with active or convalescent COVID-19. Sequencing used peripheral blood. J is TRBJ2-5 and V is TRBV20-1, with 7 bases matching TRBD2. CDR3 protein: CSASRAGVEETQYF. CDR3 DNA sequence: TGCAGTGCTAGTCGGGCGGGGGTCGAAGAGACCCAGTACTTC.